This section outlines one T cell receptor (beta chain) sequence together with its context. Its antigen is still unknown. The genes and germline here are from mouse. Coverage ceases 4 residues before the CDR3 finishes, and the germline J gene fills in the end. As the sequencing template, cDNA was produced by extracting RNA and reverse transcribing it. The table came from immunoSEQ multiplex PCR; TCRdb's copy has only in-frame clones and leaves some out. The sample holds some 110,000 clones, and no clone turns up only once. The data originate from a study of CD8+ T cells in alopecia areata. Whole-study results and caveats: For lesional scalp, especially alopecia totalis/universalis, clonality was higher than in normal scalp. Scalp samples also yield sequences from resident alphabeta T cells of normal skin.

V lost 1 base and J 1 base, leaving 16 bases between the germline ends. CDR1 LGHNA and CDR2 YNLKQL come from the germline V gene (reference sequence). CDR3 length: 17 residues. Sample: lesional skin. The sequence was obtained from a C3H/HeJ mouse with alopecia areata. The mouse strain carries the MHC haplotype H2-k. The chain carries TRBV5 and TRBJ1-1; D is unclear. The DNA read from the CDR3 is TGTGCCAGCAGCCAAGTTTTGGGGAAAGGAGGAAACACA. Residues: CASSQVLGKGGNT. The complete CDR3 reads CASSQVLGKGGNTEVFF.